The rows below give T cell receptor beta chains drawn from one sample of a study of control samples from healthy donors and cancer patients. This table comes from immunoSEQ multiplex PCR, and its TCRdb copy is limited to in-frame clones, with some not included. The sample carries 75,000 to 95,000 clones, approximately 84% recorded once. Sequenced sample: PBMCs. These TCRs come from a man in his 70s with lung cancer. The CDR3 runs from the conserved cysteine through the conserved F or W. Fields, in order: J gene, D gene, V gene, clone size, CDR3 DNA, CDR3 protein. A D gene is named only where the DNA matches it firmly. A row's size may be missing; if present it is once, few, many or a size class.

TRBJ2-2 NA TRBV18 NA TGTGCCAGCTCACCGGGCTTTAGGGGATTCGACGGGGAGCTGTTTTTT CASSPGFRGFDGELFF
TRBJ2-5 NA TRBV20-1 many TGCAGTGCTAGTATGGGGGAGACCCAGTACTTC CSASMGETQYF
TRBJ1-5 NA TRBV6-6 NA TGTGCCAGCAGCCCCCTAAGAACAGGATTTAATCAGCCCCAGCATTTT CASSPLRTGFNQPQHF
TRBJ1-1 NA TRBV19 once TGTGCCAGTAGTAAAGACAGAGGAACTGAAGCTTTCTTT CASSKDRGTEAFF
TRBJ2-7 TRBD2 TRBV5-1 NA TGCGCCAGCAGCTTGGGCGGGGGGGTGTTCTACGAGCAGTACTTC CASSLGGGVFYEQYF
TRBJ2-7 NA TRBV7-9 once TGTGCCAGCAGCCCACCGGGACACGGAATCTCCAGCTCCTACGAGCAGTACTTC CASSPPGHGISSSYEQYF
TRBJ1-5 NA TRBV15 NA TGTGCCACCAGCAGAGATAAGAGGGGGAATCAGCCCCAGCATTTT CATSRDKRGNQPQHF
TRBJ1-4 NA TRBV18 NA TGTGCCAGCTCACCGGACACTTATGAAAAACTGTTTTTT CASSPDTYEKLFF
TRBJ1-6 NA TRBV7-9 NA TGTGCCAGCAGCTTAGGCGGGGGGCGATCCAATTCACCCCTCCACTTT CASSLGGGRSNSPLHF
TRBJ1-2 NA TRBV7-9 many TGTGCCAGCAGCTCCACCGGGACACGCGATGGCTACACCTTC CASSSTGTRDGYTF
TRBJ1-1 NA TRBV19 NA TGTGCCAGTAGTATAGCTTTGAACACTGAAGCTTTCTTT CASSIALNTEAFF
TRBJ1-3 NA TRBV6-5 once TGTGCCGCCCAGACAGGCTCTGGAAACACCATATATTTT CAAQTGSGNTIYF
TRBJ2-3 TRBD2 TRBV6-5 NA TGTGCCAGCATCCTGGGAGGGGCAGATACGCAGTATTTT CASILGGADTQYF
TRBJ1-5 TRBD1 TRBV4-3 NA TGCGCCAGCAGCCCGGGACAGGGGAATCAGCCCCAGCATTTT CASSPGQGNQPQHF
TRBJ1-3 NA TRBV6-1 NA TGTGCCAGCAGTGAACCTGCGGGACGTAACTCTGGAAACACCATATATTTT CASSEPAGRNSGNTIYF
TRBJ1-2 NA TRBV6-1 NA TGTGCCAGCAGTGAAGTAATTTTCGCGGGGGCTGGCTACACCTTC CASSEVIFAGAGYTF
TRBJ1-6 NA TRBV6-5 NA TGTGCCAGCGGGAGTAGCTCCTATAATTCACCCCTCCACTTT CASGSSSYNSPLHF
TRBJ2-2 NA TRBV11-3 NA TGTGCCAGCAGCTTAGTTTCAGATACGAACACCGGGGAGCTGTTTTTT CASSLVSDTNTGELFF
TRBJ1-1 TRBD1 TRBV2 NA TGTGCCACCCAGAGGACAGGTAACACTGAAGCTTTCTTT CATQRTGNTEAFF
TRBJ1-6 NA TRBV6-5 NA TGTGCCAGCAGTCGGGACATCGAATCACCCCTCCACTTT CASSRDIESPLHF
TRBJ1-2 NA TRBV19 NA TGTGCCAGTAGTATAGCCCAGGACCGCGGGGGCTACACCTTC CASSIAQDRGGYTF
TRBJ2-4 NA TRBV30 NA TGTGCCTGGAGCGAAGTACTAGCCAAAAACATTCAGTACTTC CAWSEVLAKNIQYF
TRBJ2-7 NA TRBV2 NA TGTGCCAGCAGGGCACTAGTCGAGCAGTACTTC CASRALVEQYF
TRBJ2-7 NA TRBV24-1 NA TGTGCCACCCAAGGGGCCGGCTCCTACGAGCAGTACTTC CATQGAGSYEQYF
TRBJ2-2 NA TRBV7-2 NA TGTGCCAGCAGCTTGGATGGCAGGGGCGGCGGGGAGCTGTTTTTT CASSLDGRGGGELFF
TRBJ1-5 NA TRBV27 NA TGTGCCAGCAGTTTGTGGCCCCCACTTAGCAATCAGCCCCAGCATTTT CASSLWPPLSNQPQHF
TRBJ2-3 TRBD2 TRBV9 NA TGTGCCAGCAGTGAACCCTTAGGAAGCGGGGATGGTACAGATACGCAGTATTTT CASSEPLGSGDGTDTQYF
TRBJ2-2 NA TRBV7-2 NA TGTGCCAGCAGCTTACTTAGGGCCGGGGAGCTGTTTTTT CASSLLRAGELFF
TRBJ1-1 NA TRBV30 NA TGTGCCTGGAGTGTACGTCGGGGGCACACTGAAGCTTTCTTT CAWSVRRGHTEAFF
TRBJ1-1 NA TRBV5-6 NA TGTGCCAGCAGCGCAGGACGGGGCACTGAAGCTTTCTTT CASSAGRGTEAFF
TRBJ2-3 TRBD2 TRBV19 NA TGTGCCAGTCAACCGGGAGGTTTGGTGACTCGAGCAGATACGCAGTATTTT CASQPGGLVTRADTQYF
TRBJ1-1 NA TRBV16 NA TGTGCCAGCGGGGACGTGGGGTACACTGAAGCTTTCTTT CASGDVGYTEAFF
TRBJ1-1 NA TRBV27 NA TGTGCCAGCAGTTTAAGGGAGAGGATCACTGAAGCTTTCTTT CASSLRERITEAFF
TRBJ2-1 TRBD1 TRBV9 NA TGTGCCAGCAGCCTTGGACAGGGGGCGCTGGACGAGCAGTTCTTC CASSLGQGALDEQFF
TRBJ1-1 TRBD1 TRBV5-1 once TGCGCCAGCAGCTCACAGGGGGCGCGAACTGAAGCTTTCTTT CASSSQGARTEAFF
TRBJ2-7 TRBD2 TRBV3-1/TRBV3-2 NA TGTGCCAGCAGCCCCCAAGGTAGCGGGGTAAGCTCCTACGAGCAGTACTTC CASSPQGSGVSSYEQYF
TRBJ1-1 NA TRBV19 NA TGTGCCAGTAGGACGGGGACGGTTGAAGCTTTCTTT CASRTGTVEAFF
TRBJ2-2 NA TRBV4-1 NA TGCGCCAGCAGCCAAAATATCGGGGAGCTGTTTTTT CASSQNIGELFF
TRBJ1-2 NA TRBV7-9 NA TGTGCCAGCAGCTTAGAGGTTCACCAGTCGGATGGCTACACCTTC CASSLEVHQSDGYTF
TRBJ1-5 NA TRBV21-1 NA TGTGCCAGCAGCATACCGGGACAGGGGAGAAGCAATCAGCCCCAGCATTTT CASSIPGQGRSNQPQHF
TRBJ1-2 NA TRBV30 NA TGTGCCTGGAGTCTCTATGGGACTTCCTATGGCTACACCTTC CAWSLYGTSYGYTF
TRBJ2-1 TRBD2 TRBV27 NA TGTGCCAGCAGTTCACGGGGGGGCGACTACAATGAGCAGTTCTTC CASSSRGGDYNEQFF
TRBJ1-5 NA TRBV6-1 NA TGTGCCAGCAGTGAAAAGGGGCCCCTTCGAAATCAGCCCCAGCATTTT CASSEKGPLRNQPQHF
TRBJ2-3 TRBD1 TRBV30 NA TGTGCCTGGGGGGTTGGGGACAGGGTGGGTGATACGCAGTATTTT CAWGVGDRVGDTQYF
TRBJ2-7 NA TRBV5-5 few TGTGCCAGCAGCTACGGGACAAGCTACGAGCAGTACTTC CASSYGTSYEQYF
TRBJ1-1 TRBD1 TRBV5-4 few TGTGCCAGCAGCCCGGACAGGCACTGGAACCTCACTGGCACTGAAGCTTTCTTT CASSPDRHWNLTGTEAFF
TRBJ1-5 NA TRBV19 NA TGTGCCAGTAGTTTACACAGGGCCCAAACTAATCAGCCCCAGCATTTT CASSLHRAQTNQPQHF
TRBJ2-7 NA TRBV3-1/TRBV3-2 NA TGTGCCAGCAGCCTATCACGGGAGGAGCAGTACTTC CASSLSREEQYF
TRBJ2-2 NA TRBV7-7 NA TGTGCCAGCAGCTCCATTTCCCCTCCGAGCACCGGGGAGCTGTTTTTT CASSSISPPSTGELFF
TRBJ2-2 TRBD1 TRBV5-1 NA TGCGCCTGCCAGTTAGGGGGCGGCCCACCGGCGGAGCTGTTTTTT CACQLGGGPPAELFF
TRBJ1-2 NA TRBV18 NA TGTGCCAGCTCACCCGCGGGTTCCTACTATGGCTACACCTTC CASSPAGSYYGYTF
TRBJ1-6 NA TRBV11-2 many TGTGCCAGCAGTCGGACCCCGGATTATAATTCACCCCTCCACTTT CASSRTPDYNSPLHF
TRBJ2-1 TRBD2 TRBV19 NA TGTGCCAGTACGGGACTAGCGGGGGAGAGCTCCTACAATGAGCAGTTCTTC CASTGLAGESSYNEQFF
TRBJ2-7 NA TRBV18 NA TGTGCCAGCTCACCGGGACTCGCTTCCTACGAGCAGTACTTC CASSPGLASYEQYF